The rows below give T cell receptor beta chains drawn from one sample of a study of blood T cell repertoires in COVID-19. The protocol was immunoSEQ multiplex PCR, while the TCRdb copy is restricted to in-frame clones and leaves out a portion. This sample has 150,000 to 250,000 clones; about 80% occur once, and the top ten carry approximately 6.9%. The source material was peripheral blood. The source is a human donor with acute or convalescent COVID-19. The donor label of this sample is uncertain. Both conserved end residues are part of each CDR3. D genes are given only for firm matches. Where a row states a size, it is once, few, many or the class of an expanded clone; other rows omit it.

clone_size	v_call	d_call	j_call	cdr3_nt	cdr3_aa
NA	TRBV6-5	NA	TRBJ1-3	TGTGCCAGCAGTCCTTCTGGAAACACCATATATTTT	CASSPSGNTIYF
NA	TRBV5-1	NA	TRBJ2-7	TGCGCCAGCAGCTTGGATATGACACCCTTGTACTTC	CASSLDMTPLYF
NA	TRBV28	NA	TRBJ2-3	TGTGCCAGCAAAGGGGACACAGATACGCAGTATTTT	CASKGDTDTQYF
NA	TRBV5-1	TRBD2	TRBJ2-2	TGCGCCAGCACTATGGGACTAGCGGGAGGAGCCGGGGAGCTGTTTTTT	CASTMGLAGGAGELFF
NA	TRBV29-1	TRBD1	TRBJ1-2	TGCAGCGTTGGGGGGCCGGGACAGGGGTATGGCTACACCTTC	CSVGGPGQGYGYTF
NA	TRBV10-3	NA	TRBJ1-1	TGTGCCATCAGTGGGTCGAGTGGGGGGATGAACACTGAAGCTTTCTTT	CAISGSSGGMNTEAFF
NA	TRBV13	NA	TRBJ1-1	TGTGCCAGCTACCAGGCTACCTCCACTGAAGCTTTCTTT	CASYQATSTEAFF
once	TRBV6-6	TRBD1	TRBJ1-4	TGTGCCAGCAGTCTCCTCTGGACAGGGGCAACTAATGAAAAACTGTTTTTT	CASSLLWTGATNEKLFF
NA	TRBV6-5	TRBD2	TRBJ2-5	TGTGCCAGCAGTTACTCGACTAGCGGAGAGACCCAGTACTTC	CASSYSTSGETQYF
NA	TRBV5-1	TRBD2	TRBJ2-4	TGCGCCAGCAGCTTGGGGGCGACTAGCGGAGCCGTAGCCAAAAACATTCAGTACTTC	CASSLGATSGAVAKNIQYF
NA	TRBV14	NA	TRBJ1-5	TGTGCCAGCAGCCAAGATCAGGCTCAGCCCCAGCATTTT	CASSQDQAQPQHF
NA	TRBV11-2	TRBD1	TRBJ1-2	TGTGCCAGCAGCTTAGATCGTGGGACAGGACAACCTCCCGACGGCTACACCTTC	CASSLDRGTGQPPDGYTF
NA	TRBV9	NA	TRBJ2-3	TGTGCCAGCAGCGGGGGCGGTAGCACAGATACGCAGTATTTT	CASSGGGSTDTQYF
NA	TRBV25-1	TRBD1	TRBJ2-3	TGTGCCAGCAGTGAAGACAGGGTCAGCACAGATACGCAGTATTTT	CASSEDRVSTDTQYF
NA	TRBV7-6	TRBD2	TRBJ2-7	TGTGCCAGCAGCTTAGTTCCTAGCGGGAGCTCCTACGAGCAGTACTTC	CASSLVPSGSSYEQYF
once	TRBV5-1	TRBD1	TRBJ1-6	TGCGCCAGCAACCCCGGGACAGGGAATTCACCCCTCCACTTT	CASNPGTGNSPLHF
NA	TRBV3-1/TRBV3-2	TRBD2	TRBJ2-3	TGTGCCAGCAGCCAAGGCGGGGGACCCACAGATACGCAGTATTTT	CASSQGGGPTDTQYF
NA	TRBV10-3	NA	TRBJ2-1	TGTGCCAGCCGCGGAGCGTACAATGAGCAGTTCTTC	CASRGAYNEQFF
NA	TRBV6-5	NA	TRBJ1-2	TGTGCCAGCAGACCCACAGGCCAGGTCTATGGCTACACCTTC	CASRPTGQVYGYTF
NA	TRBV7-9	NA	TRBJ1-1	TGTGCCAGCAGCTCCGGGACAACTCCCGTCGGGAACACTGAAGCTTTCTTT	CASSSGTTPVGNTEAFF
few	TRBV6-5	TRBD1	TRBJ1-4	TGTGCCAGCAGGCGACAGGGAGTCGACGAAAAACTGTTTTTT	CASRRQGVDEKLFF
NA	TRBV19	TRBD1	TRBJ1-3	TGTGCCAGTAGTCCCCGACAGGGGGCTGGAAACACCATATATTTT	CASSPRQGAGNTIYF
few	TRBV5-5	NA	TRBJ1-2	TGTGCCAGCAGCTTGGACTGGTCCCATCCCTTCAGACTCTTC	CASSLDWSHPFRLF
NA	TRBV24-1	TRBD2	TRBJ2-1	TGTGCCACCAGTGACCTCTCAAGCGGGAGCAATGAGCAGTTCTTC	CATSDLSSGSNEQFF
NA	TRBV6-1	NA	TRBJ1-5	TGTGCCAGCAGTGAAGGGCAGGGTTTTCAGCCCCAGCATTTT	CASSEGQGFQPQHF
NA	TRBV10-3	TRBD1	TRBJ1-1	TGTGCCATCAGCGGGACAGCTAACACTGAAGCTTTCTTT	CAISGTANTEAFF
NA	TRBV6-5	NA	TRBJ1-1	TGTGCCAGCTCTGCAGGGGTGCGGACTGAAGCTTTCTTT	CASSAGVRTEAFF
NA	TRBV29-1	NA	TRBJ1-2	TGCAGCGTTGGGTCGGGTGGCTATGGCTACACCTTC	CSVGSGGYGYTF